The clone carrying this T cell receptor (beta chain) rates as large (0.1 to 1%). Its antigen is currently unknown. The sample's time point: sample taken at primary tumor resection. Whole RNA, which was extracted from tumor, nontumor lung tissue or frozen PBMC, was sequenced without any cell sorting. This specimen comes from a study of spatial heterogeneity in lung cancer. Study at large: Tumor-region TCR transcript counts correlated strongly with a T cell module score from matched bulk RNA-seq.

From germline, CDR1 is MDHEN and CDR2 SYDVKM. V lost 6 bases and J lost 8, with 14 bases in between. The CDR3 extends over 12 amino acids. Study-level results: Expanded intratumoral alpha and beta TCR counts tracked tumor mutation counts.

Single TCR cDNA molecules each had their own unique molecular identifier. TCRdb analysed the 5' RACE reads with MiXCR anew, one entry per CDR3 protein. The sample lists about 520 distinct CDR3 sequences, 24% occurring once. The sequencing used lung tumor tissue, collected at surgery. This TCR was recovered from a male donor with early-stage non-small cell lung cancer. The V call is TRBV28, the J call TRBJ2-7; the D call may be TRBD1 or TRBD2 (6 bases each). The CDR3 sequence: CASSGLRGQQYF. The CDR3 region has the DNA TGTGCCAGCAGCGGACTACGGGGGCAGCAGTACTTC.